This passage covers 12 T cell receptor beta chains from one sample sequenced in a study of T cells in narcolepsy. The data were produced by immunoSEQ multiplex PCR, yet TCRdb's version contains in-frame clones alone and is incomplete. This sample yields tens of thousands of clones, of which 87% are seen a single time; about 0.8% belongs to the top ten. The sample was CD45RA- memory CD4+ T cells from PBMCs. These TCRs come from a human donor with narcolepsy.

The J gene is TRBJ1-2, the V gene TRBV19, with D maybe TRBD1 (6 bases). The CDR3 contains 16 residues. Germline V CDR1 and CDR2: LNHDA, SQIVND (reference sequence). V was pared by 3 bases and J by 4 bases, with 18 bases between. The CDR3 DNA is TGTGCCAGTAGTATCGCGGACAGCCCTTTTCTCTATGGCTACACCTTC. Its translation: CASSIADSPFLYGYTF. Full variable domain (outside the CDR3, taken from reference TRBV19 and TRBJ1-2): DGGITQSPKYLFRKEGQNVTLSCEQNLNHDAMYWYRQDPGQGLRLIYYSQIVNDFQKGDIAEGYSVSREKKESFPLTVTSAQKNPTAFYLCASSIADSPFLYGYTFGSGTRLTVV.

The J gene is TRBJ2-7, the V gene TRBV9, with 10 nucleotides matching TRBD2. V was clipped by 2 bases and J by 2 bases; unmatched bases: 4. Germline V gene data show CDR1 as SGDLS and CDR2 as YYNGEE. The CDR3 contains 15 residues. CDR3 DNA sequence: TGTGCCAGCAGCGTGGAAGCGGGGGGGACCTACGAGCAGTACTTC. Its protein product is CASSVEAGGTYEQYF.

The gene calls are TRBV28 and TRBJ2-5, with TRBD2 as a possible D gene (6 bases). V was trimmed by 0 bases and J by 4 bases, leaving 6 bases between them. CDR1 is MDHEN and CDR2 is SYDVKM in the germline V gene. The CDR3 loop spans 13 amino acids. The CDR3 loop is CASSLWGGETQYF. CDR3 nucleotide sequence: TGTGCCAGCAGTTTATGGGGGGGAGAGACCCAGTACTTC.

The chain links TRBV5-8 to TRBJ2-6, with a tentative D call TRBD2 (6 bases). CDR3 length: 15 amino acids. Germline loops: CDR1 SGHTS, CDR2 YDEGEE. V lost 4 bases to trimming and J lost 1 base, with 9 bases between them. Here the CDR3 DNA reads TGTGCCAGCAGCCTCGGGGGTTCTGGGGCCAACGTCCTGACTTTC. Translated, it gives CASSLGGSGANVLTF.

The chain is built from TRBV28 and TRBJ2-7; 9 bases agree with TRBD1. With V trimmed by 6 bases and J by 3 bases, 9 bases remained unmatched. Per germline, CDR1 MDHEN and CDR2 SYDVKM. This CDR3 comprises 15 residues. The CDR3 is CASRKVGTGFYEQYF. CDR3 DNA: TGTGCCAGCAGAAAAGTCGGGACAGGGTTCTACGAGCAGTACTTC.

The rearrangement uses TRBV5-6 and TRBJ2-5, with D tentatively TRBD1 (7 bases). Trimming shortened V by 4 bases and J by 4 bases, and 11 bases separated the two germline ends. Per germline, CDR1 SGHDT and CDR2 YYEEEE. The CDR3 spans 13 residues. In nucleotides, the CDR3 is TGTGCCAGCAGCGCCCAGGGGGGAGAGACCCAGTACTTC. Translation gives CASSAQGGETQYF.

V and J are TRBV27 and TRBJ2-2; weak D call: TRBD1 (5 bases). In germline, CDR1 is MNHEY, CDR2 SMNVEV (reference sequence). This CDR3 spans 16 amino acids. The germline V and J ends were trimmed by 8 bases and 4 bases, with 20 bases remaining between them. CDR3 nucleotides: TGTGCCAGCCGGAGTACTAAGGGGTCAATCACCGGGGAGCTGTTTTTT. Translating gives CASRSTKGSITGELFF.

The gene calls are TRBV10-3 and TRBJ2-1; 13 nucleotides align to TRBD2. V was pared by 3 bases and J by 5 bases, with 1 base of the junction left unmatched. Germline loops: CDR1 ENHRY, CDR2 SYGVKD. The CDR3 has 15 residues. The CDR3 protein is CAISEGTSGNNEQFF. The CDR3, as DNA: TGTGCCATCAGTGAAGGGACTAGCGGGAACAATGAGCAGTTCTTC.

This chain uses TRBV10-3 with TRBJ2-5; D is undetermined. Germline lookup yields CDR1 ENHRY and CDR2 SYGVKD. This CDR3 has 14 amino acids. V was clipped by 6 bases and J by 0 bases, with 11 bases between them. CDR3 sequence: CAIRSGKDQETQYF. The CDR3 nucleotides read TGTGCCATCAGGAGTGGTAAAGACCAAGAGACCCAGTACTTC.

To note about this clone: Other DNA sequences in the sample encode the same CDR3. This chain uses TRBV4-2 with TRBJ1-1, with D unresolved. The germline CDR1 and CDR2 sequences are LGHNA and YNFKEQ. The CDR3 is 17 residues long. Between the trimmed V and J ends, which lost 0 bases and 1 base, there was a span of 15 bases. The CDR3 loop is CASSQEAHLVKNTEAFF. Written as DNA, the CDR3 is TGTGCCAGCAGCCAAGAGGCACACTTGGTGAAGAACACTGAAGCTTTCTTT.

V is TRBV2 and J is TRBJ2-7; D is unresolved. The germline gives CDR1 SNHLY, CDR2 FYNNEI. Trimming pared 6 bases from V and 2 bases from J, leaving 14 bases between. The CDR3 runs 14 residues. The CDR3 is CASSAVRMAYEQYF. The CDR3 DNA is TGTGCCAGCAGCGCCGTCAGGATGGCCTACGAGCAGTACTTC.

CDR3 in amino acids: CASSRLAFTEYEQYF. The CDR3 DNA reads as TGTGCCAGCAGCCGGCTGGCCTTTACTGAGTACGAGCAGTACTTC. V usage is TRBV27 and J usage is TRBJ2-7; no firm D call. The germline V and J ends were trimmed by 6 bases and 4 bases, with 19 bases remaining between them. The CDR3 has 15 residues. Germline-derived CDR1 and CDR2 are MNHEY and SMNVEV (reference sequence).